The entry that follows covers one T cell receptor beta chain sequence. This clone has only one observation. Its antigen is still unknown. No much larger clonotype is one base removed from it; base qualities were not supplied. The CDR3, from cysteine to phenylalanine, totals 15 residues. Just the 45-base CDR3 DNA is kept, in frame starting at base 1. Trimming removed 2 bases from V and 6 bases from J, leaving 14 bases between the germline ends. Reading the germline V gene gives CDR1 MDHEN and CDR2 SYDVKM. TCRbeta CDR3 regions were amplified from genomic DNA using the immunoSEQ Assay, a bias-controlled multiplex PCR. In the paper's pipeline: The number of nucleated cells in each sample was estimated by amplification of reference gene primers within the assay. To quantify the absolute abundance of each unique TCRbeta CDR3 rearrangement, sequence reads were collapsed and filtered. For each sample, productive Simpson clonality was calculated as the square root of Simpson's diversity index across productive rearrangements. TCRdb holds this immuneACCESS table with in-frame rearrangements only. Some clones are missing; in checked studies, unresolved V genes explain under half, and the rest has no known cause. Clonal size and the V and J genes are those of that table, whereas D and trimming came from the DNA. The sample yields some 130,000 clones; around 80% were counted once. In total, the top ten clones hold roughly 4.3% of the sample.

The data are from a study of blood T cell repertoires in COVID-19 (TCRdb year 2020). For the study in its entirety: Samples covering the acute and convalescent phases of COVID-19 were provided by collaborators in the United States, Italy and Spain. The material from the prospective study consisted of cDNA or gDNA derived from T cells, B-cell-depleted T cells, or PBMCs. A freely available public database, intended as a resource for researchers studying the immune response to SARS-CoV-2, is where the repertoires were released. The samples were drawn from two sources: the first 160 participants of the ongoing ImmuneRACE study, and about 1,300 subjects contributed by 6 global collaborators. The dataset comprised deeply sampled blood TCRbeta repertoires from subjects exposed to, actively infected with, or recovered from COVID-19. Where available, HLA class I and class II types were taken from metadata supplied by the sample provider and were not determined by assay-based typing. The sample metadata nearly always contained a de-identified subject ID, COVID-19 status, age in years and sex. Points the paper makes about the study in general: The quantity of clinical and demographic metadata differed by source and by participant and was supplied without curation.

Collaborating institutions collected whole blood in K2EDTA tubes following their own protocols. For TCRbeta analysis, collaborator samples were shipped as frozen whole blood, as isolated PBMCs, or as DNA extracted from either sample type. The TCR was taken from a woman of 80 years or more with acute or convalescent COVID-19. The rearrangement joined TRBV28 to TRBJ2-1; a tentative D match to TRBD2 spans 6 bases. Specimen: peripheral blood. DNA sequence: TGTGCCAGCAGTTTACAAGGGACTGGAATCAATGAGCAGTTCTTC. Its coded protein is CASSLQGTGINEQFF.